This T cell receptor beta chain was sequenced during a study of CD8 T cells in ankylosing spondylitis. This clonotype appeared many times. As yet, its antigen is unknown. The study's findings and limits: In ankylosing spondylitis patients, matched synovial fluid reportedly showed significant enrichment of disease-linked clones. There was a TCR beta motif, made of eight highly homologous variants, that appeared characteristic of ankylosing spondylitis blood.

The CDR3 is made up of 16 amino acids. V trimming: 6 bases; J trimming: 7 bases; junction bases outside the gene matches: 14. Libraries for TCR beta were made by quantitative 5'-RACE with molecular barcodes. TCRdb re-called the 5' RACE reads with MiXCR, one entry per CDR3 protein. The repertoire holds about 800,000 distinct CDR3 sequences, around 11% seen once, with roughly 0.51% in the top ten. The receptor was derived from a male donor with ankylosing spondylitis. The specimen was blood, either unsorted or a sorted T cell fraction (not recorded which). The rearrangement joins TRBV12-3 or TRBV12-4 to TRBJ2-1, with 8 bases matching TRBD1. This CDR3 reads CASSRAQGAFENEQFF. CDR3 sequence (DNA): TGTGCCAGCAGCCGAGCTCAGGGGGCCTTCGAAAATGAGCAGTTCTTC.